The 3 T cell receptor beta chains listed next were all sequenced from one sample in a study of neurological immune-mediated disorders. TCRdb used MiXCR to reprocess the 5' RACE reads, holding one entry per CDR3 protein. The table shows over 45,000 distinct CDR3 sequences, with over 5.5% occurring only once. Sequenced sample: CD4+ T cells from blood. These receptors originate from a woman between 18 and 30 years old with multiple sclerosis.

This clonotype was observed at least ten times. CDR3 sequence reads: CASSLSRDRAQETQYF. DNA for the CDR3: TGTGCCAGCAGCTTGTCCCGGGACAGGGCCCAAGAGACCCAGTACTTC. V is TRBV5-6 and J is TRBJ2-5; 9 bases are shared with TRBD1. The CDR3 covers 16 residues. Germline values: CDR1 SGHDT, CDR2 YYEEEE. Losses at the gene ends were 1 base for V and 1 base for J; bases not matched to a gene: 5.

This clonotype showed up just a few times. V gene TRBV27 combines with J gene TRBJ2-7; D not certain. CDR1 and CDR2 (germline): MNHEY, SMNVEV (reference sequence). CDR3 length equals 13 residues. The V gene lost 3 bases and the J gene lost 2 bases, with 8 bases spanning the gap. DNA for the CDR3: TGTGCCAGCAGTTTCGCCTTCCCCTACGAGCAGTACTTC. Translating it yields CASSFAFPYEQYF.

This clonotype is termed medium-sized (0.01 to 0.1%). The chain has TRBV28 and TRBJ1-4, with 7 bases that match TRBD1. Germline CDR1 reads MDHEN; CDR2 reads SYDVKM. CDR3 size: 18 residues. J was trimmed by 5 bases and V by 4 bases; bases with no gene match: 16. The CDR3 bases are TGTGCCAGCAGTTCCATTAGTAGGGGGCGGATTGAAAATGAAAAACTGTTTTTT. This sequence encodes CASSSISRGRIENEKLFF. Drawing the rest from reference TRBV28 and TRBJ1-4, the complete variable domain is DVKVTQSSRYLVKRTGEKVFLECVQDMDHENMFWYRQDPGLGLRLIYFSYDVKMKEKGDIPEGYSVSREKKERFSLILESASTNQTSMYLCASSSISRGRIENEKLFFGSGTQLSVL.